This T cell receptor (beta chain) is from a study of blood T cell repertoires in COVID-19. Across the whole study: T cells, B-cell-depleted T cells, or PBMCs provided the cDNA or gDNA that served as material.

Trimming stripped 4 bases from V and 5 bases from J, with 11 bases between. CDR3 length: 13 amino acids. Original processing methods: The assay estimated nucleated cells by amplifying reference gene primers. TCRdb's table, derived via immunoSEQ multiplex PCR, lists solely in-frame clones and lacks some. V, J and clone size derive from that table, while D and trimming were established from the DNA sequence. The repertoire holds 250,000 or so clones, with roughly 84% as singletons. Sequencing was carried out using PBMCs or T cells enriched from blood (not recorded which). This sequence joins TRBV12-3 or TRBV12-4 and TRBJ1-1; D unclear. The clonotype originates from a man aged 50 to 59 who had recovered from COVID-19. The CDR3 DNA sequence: TGTGCCAGCAGTTCCCTTAGGAGGACTGAAGCTTTCTTT. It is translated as CASSSLRRTEAFF.